This T cell receptor beta chain was sequenced for a study of post-analysis software for immune sequencing data. Study results and caveats: A handful of TRBV segments were significantly more frequent in patients than in controls. TRBV5-6, TRBV5-1 and TRBV20-1 were among these segments.

Losses at the gene ends were 4 bases for V and 0 bases for J; bases not matched to a gene: 11. In germline, CDR1 is SGHVS, CDR2 FQNEAQ. The CDR3 spans 19 residues. This clonotype has a handful of counts. Its antigen is not known. The TCR beta cDNA libraries carried unique molecular identifiers. In TCRdb, the PCR reads were re-called with MiXCR into one record per CDR3 protein. The sample lists fewer than 850,000 distinct CDR3 sequences, approximately 30% seen once, with about 0.5% in the top ten. This sequence was found in a girl under 18 with multiple sclerosis. Sequenced material: blood. V usage is TRBV7-8 and J usage is TRBJ2-1, with 11 bases that match TRBD2. CDR3 in DNA: TGTGCCAGCAGCTCCACTCCTAGCGGGGGGACCCCCTCCTACAATGAGCAGTTCTTC. Encoded protein: CASSSTPSGGTPSYNEQFF.